Sequencing of this TCR beta chain was carried out in a study of T-cell reconstitution after alpha-beta-depleted transplantation in children. Preparing the TCRbeta library involved the use of unique molecular identifiers. A single record per CDR3 protein comes from TCRdb applying MiXCR to the PCR reads. The data show roughly 100,000 distinct CDR3 sequences, about 8% seen once. The length of the CDR3 is 14 residues. The V segment lost 4 bases and the J segment 2 bases; nucleotides outside the gene matches: 5. Germline V CDR1 and CDR2: SGHRS, YFSETQ. In its sample, this clonotype was seen many times. This TCR was sampled from a human donor who donated a stem cell graft to a child with congenital amegakaryocytic thrombocytopenia. Sample: PBMCs from the stem cell graft donor, taken from the stem cell graft. The rearrangement uses TRBV5-1 and TRBJ1-1; 7 bases align to TRBD1. This CDR3 is CASSPDRVNTEAFF. In DNA, the CDR3 is TGCGCCAGCAGCCCTGACAGGGTAAACACTGAAGCTTTCTTT.